Listed here are 10 T cell receptor beta chains from one sample, sequenced in a study of control samples from healthy donors and cancer patients (dated by TCRdb to 2020 to 2021). Library prep was done by the immunoSEQ multiplex PCR assay. The clones in this table, taken by TCRdb from immuneACCESS, are in-frame only. Not every clone is retained; where verified, under half of the shortfall comes from an unresolved V gene, and the cause of the rest is unknown. This sample lists about 130,000 clones; over 90% were detected once. 13% to 15% of the sample belongs to the ten largest clones. Material for sequencing was PBMCs. The receptors were gathered from a man in his 60s with colorectal cancer.

The chain is built from TRBV27 and TRBJ1-1; D remains unclear. The CDR3 has 14 amino acids. Trimming stripped 3 bases from V and 1 base from J, with 9 bases between. The germline V gene has CDR1 MNHEY and CDR2 SMNVEV (reference sequence). The CDR3 DNA follows: TGTGCCAGCAGTTTTGGGCGACCGAACACTGAAGCTTTCTTT. Translation gives CASSFGRPNTEAFF.

The CDR3 DNA reads as TGTGCCAGCAGTTCGGGACAGGGAGATCAGCCCCAGCATTTT. Protein: CASSSGQGDQPQHF. The gene calls are TRBV6-5 and TRBJ1-5, with 9 bases aligning to TRBD1. The CDR3 is made up of 14 amino acids. CDR1 MNHEY and CDR2 SVGAGI come from the germline V gene. Germline trimming cut 4 bases from V and 5 bases from J; bases unmatched to any gene: 3.

The chain links TRBV5-4 to TRBJ1-3, with 8 positions matching TRBD1. V lost 4 bases and J lost 6; bases outside the gene matches: 6. The CDR3 is 14 amino acids. CDR1 and CDR2 from the germline V gene are SGHNT and YYREEE (reference sequence). The CDR3 spells CASSTGTGVNTIYF. CDR3 coding DNA: TGTGCCAGCAGCACGGGGACAGGAGTAAACACCATATATTTT.

The chain employs TRBV28 and TRBJ1-2, with 12 bases matching TRBD1. Germline CDR1 reads MDHEN; CDR2 reads SYDVKM. J lost 8 bases, V lost 2 bases, and 9 bases had no gene match. This CDR3 contains 16 residues. This CDR3 reads CASSLLSGQGAKGYTF. The CDR3 nucleotides read TGTGCCAGCAGTTTACTTTCGGGACAGGGGGCGAAGGGCTACACCTTC.

The chain uses TRBV6-5 and TRBJ1-2, with D possibly being TRBD1 (5 bases). CDR3 length: 12 residues. The V gene lost 6 bases and the J gene lost 7 bases, with 12 bases spanning the gap. The germline CDR1 and CDR2 sequences are MNHEY and SVGAGI. CDR3 in amino acids: CASSQGRGGYTF. The CDR3 nucleotides read TGTGCCAGCAGCCAGGGACGCGGTGGCTACACCTTC.

This clone has only one observation. The rearrangement joins TRBV15 to TRBJ2-3, with 10 bases identical to TRBD2. With 5 bases clipped from V and 2 bases from J, the junction kept 4 bases outside the gene matches. This CDR3 has 15 residues. The germline CDR1 and CDR2 sequences are LNHNV and YYDKDF (reference sequence). CDR3 DNA sequence: TGTGCCACCAGCCAAGCGGGGGGGGCCACAGATACGCAGTATTTT. Encoded protein: CATSQAGGATDTQYF.

The chain employs TRBV30 and TRBJ2-7; a possible D gene is TRBD1 (5 bases). The length of the CDR3 is 16 residues. V was trimmed by 3 bases and J by 0 bases, leaving 18 bases between them. Germline values: CDR1 GTSNPN, CDR2 SVGIG (reference sequence). As DNA, the CDR3 is TGTGCCTGGAGCATGTACGGGCAGGGCAACTCCTACGAGCAGTACTTC. Protein product: CAWSMYGQGNSYEQYF.

The genes are TRBV12-3 or TRBV12-4 and TRBJ2-2; no reliable D call. The V end lost 11 bases, the J end lost 0 bases, and 10 bases lay between the germline ends. The CDR3 is made up of 13 amino acids. The DNA of the CDR3 is TGTGCCTCTAATGTAGCGAACACCGGGGAGCTGTTTTTT. Amino acid sequence: CASNVANTGELFF.

The V call is TRBV7-2, the J call TRBJ1-1, with 7 bases fitting TRBD1. The CDR3 is 16 residues long. V lost 2 bases, J lost 0 bases, and 6 bases stayed unmatched. Germline V CDR1 and CDR2: SGHTA, FQGNSA. CDR3 amino acids: CASSLRAGGMNTEAFF. DNA of the CDR3: TGTGCCAGCAGCTTAAGGGCAGGGGGAATGAACACTGAAGCTTTCTTT.

The gene calls are TRBV5-1 and TRBJ2-7; D perhaps matches TRBD1 (6 bases). This CDR3 spans 15 amino acids. The V end lost 0 bases, the J end lost 3 bases, and 13 bases lay between the germline ends. Germline assignment: CDR1 SGHRS and CDR2 YFSETQ. In DNA form, the CDR3 reads TGCGCCAGCAGCTTGGTAGGCCAGGGGATCTACGAGCAGTACTTC. Protein: CASSLVGQGIYEQYF.